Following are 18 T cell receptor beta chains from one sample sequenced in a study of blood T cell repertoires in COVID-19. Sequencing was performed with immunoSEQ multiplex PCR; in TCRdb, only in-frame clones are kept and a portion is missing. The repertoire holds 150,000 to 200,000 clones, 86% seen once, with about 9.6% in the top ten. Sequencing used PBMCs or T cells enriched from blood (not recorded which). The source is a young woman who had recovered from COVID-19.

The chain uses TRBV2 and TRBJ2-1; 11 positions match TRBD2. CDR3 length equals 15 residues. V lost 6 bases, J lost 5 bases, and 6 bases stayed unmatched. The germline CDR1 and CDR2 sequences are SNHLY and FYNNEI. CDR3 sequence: CASSEGTSGHNEQFF. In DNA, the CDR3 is TGTGCCAGCAGCGAGGGGACTAGCGGCCACAATGAGCAGTTCTTC.

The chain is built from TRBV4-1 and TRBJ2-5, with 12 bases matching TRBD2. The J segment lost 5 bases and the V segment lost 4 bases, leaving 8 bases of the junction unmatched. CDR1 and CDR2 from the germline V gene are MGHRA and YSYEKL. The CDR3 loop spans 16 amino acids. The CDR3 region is CASSRAASGRAETQYF. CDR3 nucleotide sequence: TGCGCCAGCAGCCGAGCCGCTAGCGGGAGGGCCGAGACCCAGTACTTC.

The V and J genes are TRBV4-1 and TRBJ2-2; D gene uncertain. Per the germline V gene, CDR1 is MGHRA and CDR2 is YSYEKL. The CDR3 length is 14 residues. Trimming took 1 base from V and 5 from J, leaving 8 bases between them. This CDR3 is CASSQVSQTGELFF. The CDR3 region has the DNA TGCGCCAGCAGCCAAGTATCTCAGACCGGGGAGCTGTTTTTT.

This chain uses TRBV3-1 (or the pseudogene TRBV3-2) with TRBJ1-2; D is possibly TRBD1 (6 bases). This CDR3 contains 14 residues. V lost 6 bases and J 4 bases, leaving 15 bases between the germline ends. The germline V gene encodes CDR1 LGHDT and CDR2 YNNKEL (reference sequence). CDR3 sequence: CASSHRTGSYGYTF. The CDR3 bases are TGTGCCAGCAGTCACCGAACAGGGAGCTATGGCTACACCTTC.

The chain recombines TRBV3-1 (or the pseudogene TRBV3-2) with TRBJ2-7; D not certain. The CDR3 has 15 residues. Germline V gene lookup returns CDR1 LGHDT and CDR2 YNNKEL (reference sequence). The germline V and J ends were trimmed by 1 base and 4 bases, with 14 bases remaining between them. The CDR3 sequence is CASSQVAPPPYEQYF. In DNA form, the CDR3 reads TGTGCCAGCAGCCAAGTGGCCCCACCACCTTACGAGCAGTACTTC.

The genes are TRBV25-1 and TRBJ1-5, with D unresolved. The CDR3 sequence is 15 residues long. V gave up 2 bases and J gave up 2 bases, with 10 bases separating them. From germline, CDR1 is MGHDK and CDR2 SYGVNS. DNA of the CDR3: TGTGCCAGCAGTGAAGATTACGCAGGCAATCAGCCCCAGCATTTT. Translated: CASSEDYAGNQPQHF.

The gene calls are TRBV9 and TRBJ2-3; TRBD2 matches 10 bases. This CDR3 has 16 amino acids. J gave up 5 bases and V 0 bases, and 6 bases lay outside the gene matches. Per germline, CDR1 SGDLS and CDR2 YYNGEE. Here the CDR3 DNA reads TGTGCCAGCAGCGTAGGGGGGCTAGCGGGAGAAGATACGCAGTATTTT. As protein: CASSVGGLAGEDTQYF.

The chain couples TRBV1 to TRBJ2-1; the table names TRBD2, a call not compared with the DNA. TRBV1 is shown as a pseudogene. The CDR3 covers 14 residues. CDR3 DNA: TGCACCAGCCCCGGGACTAGCGGGTTCGGTGAGCAGTTCTTC. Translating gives CTSPGTSGFGEQFF.

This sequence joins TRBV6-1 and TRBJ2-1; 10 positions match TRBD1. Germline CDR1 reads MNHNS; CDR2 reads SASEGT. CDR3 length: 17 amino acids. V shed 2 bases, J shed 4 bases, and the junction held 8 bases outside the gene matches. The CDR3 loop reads CASSERLPGQGYNEQFF. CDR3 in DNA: TGTGCCAGCAGTGAAAGATTGCCGGGACAGGGGTACAATGAGCAGTTCTTC.

DNA for the CDR3: TGTGCCAGCAGCCCATCCCTGAACACTGAAGCTTTCTTT. This sequence encodes CASSPSLNTEAFF. V is TRBV5-4 and J is TRBJ1-1; D remains unclear. This CDR3 region has 13 residues. Trimming removed 4 bases from V and 0 bases from J, with 7 bases in between. Germline CDR1 reads SGHNT; CDR2 reads YYREEE (reference sequence).

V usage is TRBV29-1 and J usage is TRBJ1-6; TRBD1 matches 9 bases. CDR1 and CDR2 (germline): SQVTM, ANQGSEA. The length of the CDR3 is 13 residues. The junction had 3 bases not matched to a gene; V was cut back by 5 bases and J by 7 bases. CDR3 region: CSVMGQGNSPLHF. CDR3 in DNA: TGCAGCGTTATGGGACAGGGAAATTCACCCCTCCACTTT.

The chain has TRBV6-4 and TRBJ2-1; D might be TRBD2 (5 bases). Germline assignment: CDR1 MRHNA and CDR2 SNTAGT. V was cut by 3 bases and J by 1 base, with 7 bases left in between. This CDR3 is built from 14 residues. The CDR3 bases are TGTGCCAGCAGTGAGGAGGAATCCTACAATGAGCAGTTCTTC. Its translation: CASSEEESYNEQFF.

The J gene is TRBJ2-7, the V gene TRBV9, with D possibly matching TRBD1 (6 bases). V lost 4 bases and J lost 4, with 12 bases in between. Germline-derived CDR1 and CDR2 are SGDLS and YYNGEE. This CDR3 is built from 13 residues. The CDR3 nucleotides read TGTGCCAGCAGCACAGAACAGGGTTACGAGCAGTACTTC. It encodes CASSTEQGYEQYF.

The CDR3 DNA reads TGTGCCAGCAGCTTAGACAGGGCAGGGGGTGAAAAACTGTTTTTT. As protein: CASSLDRAGGEKLFF. V and J are TRBV7-9 and TRBJ1-4, with 7 positions matching TRBD1. In germline, CDR1 is SEHNR, CDR2 FQNEAQ (reference sequence). V was pared by 1 base and J by 7 bases, with 6 bases of the junction left unmatched. The CDR3 sequence is 15 residues long.

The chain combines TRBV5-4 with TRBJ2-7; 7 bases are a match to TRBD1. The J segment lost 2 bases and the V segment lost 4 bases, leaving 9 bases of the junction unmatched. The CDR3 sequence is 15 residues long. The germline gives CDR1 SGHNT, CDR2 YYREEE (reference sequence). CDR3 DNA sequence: TGTGCCAGCAGCCCGTGGACAGGTAATGCCTACGAGCAGTACTTC. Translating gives CASSPWTGNAYEQYF.

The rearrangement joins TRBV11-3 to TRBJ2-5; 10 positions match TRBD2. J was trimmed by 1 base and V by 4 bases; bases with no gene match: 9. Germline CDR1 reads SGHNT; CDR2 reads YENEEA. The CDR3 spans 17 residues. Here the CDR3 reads CASSSPPGLASQETQYF. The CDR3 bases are TGTGCCAGCAGCTCCCCACCGGGACTAGCGTCCCAAGAGACCCAGTACTTC.

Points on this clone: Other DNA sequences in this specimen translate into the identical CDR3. The CDR3 protein is CASSVGQGTGELFF. CDR3 sequence (DNA): TGTGCCAGCAGCGTAGGACAGGGCACCGGGGAGCTGTTTTTT. This chain links TRBV9 with TRBJ2-2, with 7 bases lining up with TRBD1. Germline values: CDR1 SGDLS, CDR2 YYNGEE. The CDR3 consists of 14 residues. V was pared by 0 bases and J by 4 bases, with 0 bases of the junction left unmatched.

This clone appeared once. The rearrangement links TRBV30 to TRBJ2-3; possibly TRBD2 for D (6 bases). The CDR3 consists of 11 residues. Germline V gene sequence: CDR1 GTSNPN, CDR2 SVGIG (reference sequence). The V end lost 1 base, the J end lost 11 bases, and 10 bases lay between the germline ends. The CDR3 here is CAWSERLGQYF. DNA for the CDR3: TGTGCCTGGAGTGAGAGACTAGGGCAGTATTTT.